This entry features one TCR beta chain sequence. No antigen is known for it. TCRdb reprocessed the RT-PCR reads via MiXCR and lists one record per CDR3 protein. The top ten hold roughly 10% of the sample, which has 860,000 or so distinct CDR3 sequences, 20% to 25% seen once. Trimming shortened V by 6 bases and J by 11 bases, and 20 bases separated the two germline ends. The CDR3 covers 14 residues. This sample is drawn from a study of response to subunit inactivated influenza vaccine. Study-wide findings and caveats: After each seasonal influenza vaccination, few new T cells are recruited, the authors suggested.

The chain combines TRBV12-3 or TRBV12-4 with TRBJ2-4, with D perhaps TRBD2 (7 bases). The sequencing here drew on PBMCs from blood, taken more than 4 days after vaccination. This clonotype originated in a middle-aged man who received an inactivated influenza vaccine. The CDR3 region is CASSPSGGLEVQYF. CDR3 in DNA: TGTGCCAGCAGCCCCTCGGGGGGCCTTGAGGTTCAGTACTTC.